This is a list of T cell receptor beta chains from one sample in a study of cytomegalovirus exposure and HLA in healthy donors. Sequencing was performed with immunoSEQ multiplex PCR; in TCRdb, only in-frame clones are kept and a portion is missing. The sample consists of about 94,000 clones, about four fifths of them appearing once. Source material: PBMCs. The receptor source for this set is a woman aged 40 to 50 in good health and CMV-seronegative. Both conserved end residues are part of each CDR3. A D gene is named only where the DNA matches it firmly. Expanded clones are given a class, and other clones once, few, many or no size at all.

d_gene	abundance	j_gene	v_gene	CDR3aa	CDR3nt
-	once	TRBJ2-1	TRBV13	CASSRRGLYNEQFF	TGTGCCAGCAGCCGGAGGGGCCTATACAATGAGCAGTTCTTC
-	-	TRBJ1-2	TRBV7-3	CASSPGGDGYTF	TGTGCCAGCAGCCCCGGGGGGGATGGCTACACCTTC
-	-	TRBJ1-5	TRBV18	CASSPWRDEQPQHF	TGTGCCAGCTCACCATGGAGGGATGAGCAGCCCCAGCATTTT
TRBD1	few	TRBJ1-1	TRBV27	CASNRGGSMNTEAFF	TGTGCCAGCAATCGAGGGGGCAGCATGAACACTGAAGCTTTCTTT
-	-	TRBJ2-7	TRBV7-2	CASSFAAGRYEQYF	TGTGCCAGCAGCTTCGCAGCGGGTAGATACGAGCAGTACTTC
-	-	TRBJ2-5	TRBV5-6	CASSVQQETQYF	TGTGCCAGCAGCGTCCAGCAAGAGACCCAGTACTTC
-	-	TRBJ2-3	TRBV10-1	CASSEWQRSTDTQYF	TGCGCCAGCAGTGAGTGGCAGCGAAGCACAGATACGCAGTATTTT
-	-	TRBJ1-2	TRBV7-2	CASSSPADYGYTF	TGTGCCAGCAGCTCCCCCGCGGACTATGGCTACACCTTC
TRBD1	-	TRBJ2-2	TRBV19	CASTRTGGIGELFF	TGTGCCAGTACTAGGACAGGGGGCATCGGGGAGCTGTTTTTT
-	-	TRBJ1-2	TRBV6-5	CASSYYSGTYGYTF	TGTGCCAGCAGTTACTATTCCGGGACATATGGCTACACCTTC
TRBD1	-	TRBJ2-5	TRBV5-4	CASSQQTGQETQYF	TGTGCCAGCAGCCAGCAGACAGGGCAAGAGACCCAGTACTTC
-	-	TRBJ1-6	TRBV30	CAWSQGQSGSPLHF	TGTGCCTGGAGTCAGGGGCAGTCGGGTTCACCCCTCCACTTT
TRBD1	-	TRBJ2-5	TRBV30	CAWRPGTAYQETQYF	TGTGCCTGGAGGCCCGGGACAGCGTACCAAGAGACCCAGTACTTC
TRBD2	-	TRBJ2-3	TRBV5-1	CASSWAGGPTDTQYF	TGCGCCAGCAGCTGGGCGGGGGGTCCCACAGATACGCAGTATTTT
TRBD2	-	TRBJ2-2	TRBV15	CATSRDRLGGVHSGELFF	TGTGCCACCAGCAGAGACCGACTGGGGGGGGTCCACTCCGGGGAGCTGTTTTTT
TRBD1	-	TRBJ1-5	TRBV29-1	CSSGQGPNQPQHF	TGCAGCTCCGGACAGGGGCCAAATCAGCCCCAGCATTTT
-	-	TRBJ1-6	TRBV18	CASSPTGDSPLHF	TGTGCCAGCTCACCAACCGGGGATTCACCCCTCCACTTT
-	-	TRBJ1-5	TRBV7-2	CASSSPNQPQHF	TGTGCCAGCAGCTCCCCGAATCAGCCCCAGCATTTT
-	few	TRBJ1-1	TRBV2	CASNPDSVTEAFF	TGTGCCAGCAACCCGGACAGCGTGACTGAAGCTTTCTTT
TRBD1	-	TRBJ1-1	TRBV5-1	CASSSRDRGTEAFF	TGCGCCAGCAGCTCACGGGACAGGGGCACTGAAGCTTTCTTT
TRBD1	-	TRBJ1-4	TRBV4-1	CASSRQGLNEKLFF	TGCGCCAGCAGCCGACAGGGACTTAATGAAAAACTGTTTTTT
-	-	TRBJ1-5	TRBV28	CASTTMDPGKVQPQHF	TGTGCCAGCACCACGATGGATCCGGGAAAGGTTCAGCCCCAGCATTTT
-	-	TRBJ1-6	TRBV4-3	CASSQEGLNSPLHF	TGCGCCAGCAGCCAAGAGGGGCTGAATTCACCCCTCCACTTT
TRBD1	-	TRBJ2-7	TRBV9	CASSLRTGVDEQYF	TGTGCCAGCAGCCTCAGGACAGGGGTGGACGAGCAGTACTTC
-	once	TRBJ1-2	TRBV6-5	CASSYREPRGGYPF	TGTGCCAGCAGTTACCGGGAGCCTCGTGGTGGCTACCCCTTC
TRBD1	-	TRBJ2-1	TRBV4-2	CASSQGDRDFYNEQFF	TGTGCCAGCAGCCAAGGTGACAGGGATTTCTACAATGAGCAGTTCTTC
TRBD1	-	TRBJ1-1	TRBV7-9	CASSPQGALSYSTEAFF	TGTGCCAGCAGCCCACAGGGGGCGCTGAGTTATAGCACTGAAGCTTTCTTT
TRBD1	-	TRBJ2-2	TRBV6-6	CASNGQGDTGELFF	TGTGCCAGCAATGGACAGGGGGATACCGGGGAGCTGTTTTTT
TRBD1	-	TRBJ1-5	TRBV4-1	CASSQGDRENQPQNF	TGCGCCAGCAGCCAAGGGGACAGGGAGAATCAGCCCCAGAATTTT
-	once	TRBJ1-6	TRBV9	CASSVRGGANSPLHF	TGTGCCAGCAGCGTAAGGGGAGGGGCCAATTCACCCCTCCACTTT
TRBD1	-	TRBJ1-2	TRBV15	CATSGTGGNYGYTF	TGTGCCACCAGCGGGACAGGGGGCAACTATGGCTACACCTTC
-	-	TRBJ1-2	TRBV2	CASSEAWQGDGYTF	TGTGCCAGCAGTGAAGCTTGGCAGGGCGATGGCTACACCTTC
-	-	TRBJ2-1	TRBV7-7	CASSLAPSYGEQFF	TGTGCCAGCAGCTTAGCTCCCAGTTACGGGGAGCAGTTCTTC
TRBD1	-	TRBJ1-2	TRBV7-2	CASSFSTGIYGYTF	TGTGCCAGCAGCTTTTCGACAGGGATCTATGGCTACACCTTC
TRBD2	-	TRBJ2-2	TRBV7-2	CASSSWGGGAPGELFF	TGTGCCAGCAGCTCTTGGGGCGGGGGGGCCCCCGGGGAGCTGTTTTTT
TRBD1	-	TRBJ2-1	TRBV10-3	CAVGQGQNEQFF	TGTGCCGTCGGACAGGGACAGAATGAGCAGTTCTTC